Shown below are 8 T cell receptor beta chains from a single sample sequenced in a study of blood T cells in healthy people across ages. With a J-beta primer mix and a sample-barcoded 5' primer, a second PCR ran about 6 to 11 cycles. TCRdb recomputed calls from the 5' RACE reads with MiXCR, one row per CDR3 protein. The table lists approximately 800,000 distinct CDR3 sequences, around 45% of them singletons. Input material: blood. The receptors come from an elderly man in good health.

In this sample, this clonotype turned up a few times. The chain has TRBV20-1 and TRBJ1-4; 11 bases line up with TRBD1. The CDR3 contains 14 residues. J lost 11 bases, V lost 5 bases, and 10 bases had no gene match. Germline V CDR1 and CDR2: DFQATT, SNEGSKA (reference sequence). Here the CDR3 reads CSAPVPGQGDKLFF. Here the CDR3 DNA reads TGCAGTGCTCCGGTCCCGGGACAGGGGGATAAACTGTTTTTT.

This chain joins TRBV7-3 and TRBJ2-5; possible D gene TRBD2, 5 bases. CDR1 is SGHTA and CDR2 is FQGTGA in the germline V gene. The CDR3 spans 13 residues. V was cut by 3 bases and J by 4 bases, with 9 bases left in between. The CDR3 region has the DNA TGTGCCAGCAGCTTCGGGGTATCAGAGACCCAGTACTTC. Translated: CASSFGVSETQYF.

The chain couples TRBV7-9 to TRBJ1-1; tentatively, D is TRBD1 (5 bases). The germline V gene encodes CDR1 SEHNR and CDR2 FQNEAQ (reference sequence). The CDR3 totals 10 residues. The CDR3, as DNA: TGTGTCACAGGTTACACTGAAGCTTTCTTT. Translating gives CVTGYTEAFF.

The genes are TRBV9 and TRBJ2-3; D not certain. The ends were cut back, 3 bases at V and 4 bases at J, with 9 bases in the middle. CDR1 SGDLS and CDR2 YYNGEE come from the germline V gene. The CDR3 runs 13 residues. DNA for the CDR3: TGTGCCAGCAGCGCGTCCGATTCAGATACGCAGTATTTT. Translated: CASSASDSDTQYF.

The sample holds a few counts of this clonotype. This may stem from a read error, because a much larger clone lies one nucleotide away. The chain has TRBV11-2 and TRBJ2-1; 8 bases agree with TRBD1. There are 15 residues in the CDR3. The germline CDR1 and CDR2 sequences are SGHAT and FQNNGV. The V gene end was trimmed by 5 bases and the J gene end by 5 bases; junction bases not matched to a gene: 8. In nucleotides, the CDR3 is TGTGCCAGCAGCCCGGCGGGACAGGTAGACAATGAGCAGTTCTTC. Its protein is CASSPAGQVDNEQFF.

J is TRBJ2-7 and V is TRBV7-2, with D unclear. V dropped 5 bases and J dropped 2 bases, with 13 bases sitting between them. Germline V lookup: CDR1 SGHTA, CDR2 FQGNSA. The CDR3 has 14 amino acids. The CDR3 loop is CASSAPHPPYEQYF. The CDR3 bases are TGTGCCAGCAGCGCGCCGCATCCCCCCTACGAGCAGTACTTC.

The rearrangement uses TRBV27 and TRBJ2-1; 7 bases line up with TRBD2. Germline V gene lookup returns CDR1 MNHEY and CDR2 SMNVEV (reference sequence). The CDR3 spans 13 residues. V lost 10 bases and J lost 9; bases outside the gene matches: 12. CDR3 residues: CATHNGRATEQFF. CDR3 bases: TGTGCCACCCATAATGGGAGGGCCACTGAGCAGTTCTTC.

This clonotype was seen repeatedly, ten times or more. The chain has TRBV20-1 and TRBJ2-5; D is uncertain. V lost 0 bases to trimming and J lost 5 bases, with 13 bases between them. Looked up from germline, CDR1 is DFQATT and CDR2 is SNEGSKA (reference sequence). CDR3 length: 14 residues. The CDR3 nucleotides read TGCAGTGCTAGAGATCCTGGCGGAAGGGAGACCCAGTACTTC. Encoded protein: CSARDPGGRETQYF.